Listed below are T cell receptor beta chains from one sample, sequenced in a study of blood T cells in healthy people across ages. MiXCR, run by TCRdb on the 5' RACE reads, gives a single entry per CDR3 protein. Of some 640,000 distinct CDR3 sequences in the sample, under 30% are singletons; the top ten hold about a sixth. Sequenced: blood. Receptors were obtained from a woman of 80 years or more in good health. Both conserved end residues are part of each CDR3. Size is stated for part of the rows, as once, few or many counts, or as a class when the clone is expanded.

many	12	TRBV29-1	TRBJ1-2	CSVAGTGFGYTF
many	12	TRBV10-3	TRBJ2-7	CAQSSGGVEQYF
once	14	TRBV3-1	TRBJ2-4	CAGSQDNRKGSGYF
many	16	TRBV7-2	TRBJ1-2	CASSSRGDSSNYGYTF
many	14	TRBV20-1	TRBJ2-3	CSAGRDHSTDTQYF
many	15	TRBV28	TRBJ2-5	CASSSTRDRVETQYF
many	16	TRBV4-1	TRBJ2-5	CASSQNAGPYRVGMYF
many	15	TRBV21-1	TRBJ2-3	CASSKACGGTDTQYF
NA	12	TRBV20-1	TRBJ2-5	CSARMGTETQYF
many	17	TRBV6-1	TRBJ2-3	CASSGGTGGRWTDTQYF
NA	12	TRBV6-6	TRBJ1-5	CAVQGINQPQHF
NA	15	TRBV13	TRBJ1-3	CASSHRSLSGNTIYF
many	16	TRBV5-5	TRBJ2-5	CASRTGGGGSQETQYF
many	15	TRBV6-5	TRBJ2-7	CASSSSGGGRYEQYF
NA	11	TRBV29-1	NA	CSVVRADEQYF
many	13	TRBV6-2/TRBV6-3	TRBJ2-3	CASSYTDPDTQYF
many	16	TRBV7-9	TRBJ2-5	CASRKTSPGQLGTQYF
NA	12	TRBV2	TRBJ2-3	CAGRGQVDTQYF
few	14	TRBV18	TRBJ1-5	CASSPGKGNQPQHF
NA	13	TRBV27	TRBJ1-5	CASSQIRDQPQHF
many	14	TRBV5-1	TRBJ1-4	CASSPDSTNEKLFF
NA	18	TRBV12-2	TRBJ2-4	CASRLGGQGAIAKNIQYF
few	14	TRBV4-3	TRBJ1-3	CAGSQAGAGNTIYF
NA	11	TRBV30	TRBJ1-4	CAWRVREKLFF
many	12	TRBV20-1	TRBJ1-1	CSARDQGTEAFF
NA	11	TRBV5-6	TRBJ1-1	CASNATAEAFF
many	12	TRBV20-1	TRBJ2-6	CSAPSGANVLTF
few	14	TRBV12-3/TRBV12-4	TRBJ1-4	CASRSGGANEKPFF
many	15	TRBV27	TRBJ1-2	CASSPWGQGYDGYTF
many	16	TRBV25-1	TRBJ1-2	CASSPLGQGHNYGYTF
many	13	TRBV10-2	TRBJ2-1	CASRQGVYNEQFF
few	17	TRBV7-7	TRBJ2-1	CASSSGTSGGSYNEQFF
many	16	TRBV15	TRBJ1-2	CATSRDRVPGGDGYTF
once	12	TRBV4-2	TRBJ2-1	CASRNELFEQFF
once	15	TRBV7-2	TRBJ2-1	CASSFMQGAIETQFF
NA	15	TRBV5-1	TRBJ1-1	CASSAGTGVSTEAFF
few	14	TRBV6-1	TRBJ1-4	CASSEVKGDEKLFF